The 20 T cell receptor beta chains below all came from one sample that was sequenced in a study of cytomegalovirus exposure and HLA in healthy donors. With 60 Vbeta and 13 Jbeta primers, the PCR was carried out. This table comes from immunoSEQ multiplex PCR, and its TCRdb copy is limited to in-frame clones, with some not included. This sample has hundreds of thousands of clones, with 60% to 80% found just once. The sequencing input was PBMCs. The receptors derive from a male donor in good health and CMV-seronegative.

The CDR3 region is CASSGLNTEAFF. CDR3 in DNA: TGCGCCAGCAGTGGCTTGAACACTGAAGCTTTCTTT. J is TRBJ1-1 and V is TRBV5-1; D gene uncertain. The CDR3 covers 12 residues. V dropped 5 bases and J dropped 0 bases, with 5 bases sitting between them. Germline V gives CDR1 SGHRS, CDR2 YFSETQ.

This clone showed up just once. The gene calls are TRBV20-1 and TRBJ1-2; a possible D gene is TRBD1 (6 bases). CDR1 is DFQATT, CDR2 SNEGSKA, per germline (reference sequence). The CDR3 extends over 10 amino acids. CDR3 DNA: TGCCTAATGACAGGATATGGCTACACCTTC. This codes for CLMTGYGYTF.

This chain uses TRBV5-6 with TRBJ1-4, with a tentative D call TRBD1 (5 bases). There are 13 residues in the CDR3. The V gene lost 4 bases and the J gene lost 12 bases, with 16 bases spanning the gap. Germline CDR1 is SGHDT and CDR2 is YYEEEE. CDR3 loop: CASSLRGGKELFF. The CDR3 coding sequence is TGTGCCAGCAGCCTGCGGGGGGGGAAGGAACTGTTTTTT. The full variable domain, rest sourced from reference TRBV5-6 and TRBJ1-4, is DAGVTQSPTHLIKTRGQQVTLRCSPKSGHDTVSWYQQALGQGPQFIFQYYEEEERQRGNFPDRFSGHQFPNYSSELNVNALLLGDSALYLCASSLRGGKELFFGSGTQLSVL.

The rearrangement uses TRBV4-3 and TRBJ1-2; no definite D call. The V and J ends lost 1 base and 3 bases respectively, with 9 bases between them. Germline V CDR1 and CDR2: LGHNA, YSLEER. The CDR3 sequence is 14 residues long. CDR3 sequence (DNA): TGCGCCAGCAGCCAAGTATCGCAGGACTATGGCTACACCTTC. Its translation: CASSQVSQDYGYTF.

The genes are TRBV4-2 and TRBJ2-2; TRBD1 aligns across 8 bases. Germline V CDR1 and CDR2: LGHNA, YNFKEQ. V shed 8 bases, J shed 6 bases, and the junction held 8 bases outside the gene matches. This CDR3 spans 14 amino acids. The CDR3 DNA reads as TGTGCCAGCCGCAGGGGGCTAGAGTCCGGGGAGCTGTTTTTT. Translating it yields CASRRGLESGELFF.

The chain couples TRBV2 to TRBJ2-1, with D unclear. The CDR3 runs to 12 residues. Between the trimmed V and J ends, which lost 7 bases and 7 bases, there was a span of 11 bases. CDR1 is SNHLY, CDR2 FYNNEI, per germline. The CDR3 here is CASMPRFNEQFF. CDR3 bases: TGTGCCAGCATGCCCAGGTTTAATGAGCAGTTCTTC.

This clone was picked up one time. This sequence joins TRBV29-1 and TRBJ1-1; 8 bases are shared with TRBD1. Germline CDR1 reads SQVTM; CDR2 reads ANQGSEA. V lost 4 bases to trimming and J lost 8 bases; unmatched junction nucleotides: 6. The CDR3 covers 12 residues. The CDR3 is CSVGPRGREAFF. CDR3 nucleotides: TGCAGCGTTGGACCCAGGGGGCGAGAAGCTTTCTTT.

The gene calls are TRBV7-8 and TRBJ1-5; D ambiguous. This CDR3 is 16 amino acids long. The germline V gene has CDR1 SGHVS and CDR2 FQNEAQ. Trimming took 2 bases from V and 4 from J, leaving 15 bases between them. The CDR3 nucleotides read TGTGCCAGCAGCTTAACACGGGTTACTCCTAATCAGCCCCAGCATTTT. Its translation: CASSLTRVTPNQPQHF.

V is TRBV7-9 and J is TRBJ2-7; 7 nucleotides line up with TRBD1. The CDR3 has 16 residues. Germline CDR1 SEHNR, CDR2 FQNEAQ (reference sequence). V shed 1 base, J shed 0 bases, and the junction held 6 bases outside the gene matches. CDR3 bases: TGTGCCAGCAGCTTAGACGACAGGGAACCCTCCTACGAGCAGTACTTC. The encoded protein is CASSLDDREPSYEQYF. The whole variable domain, filled in from reference TRBV7-9 and TRBJ2-7, reads DTGVSQNPRHKITKRGQNVTFRCDPISEHNRLYWYRQTLGQGPEFLTYFQNEAQLEKSRLLSDRFSAERPKGSFSTLEIQRTEQGDSAMYLCASSLDDREPSYEQYFGPGTRLTVT.

The rearrangement uses TRBV14 and TRBJ1-2, with 7 bases that match TRBD1. Germline V CDR1 and CDR2: SGHDN, FVKESK. This CDR3 comprises 15 residues. J lost 4 bases, V lost 4 bases, and 9 bases had no gene match. CDR3 loop: CASSRDRATVYGYTF. CDR3 DNA sequence: TGTGCCAGCAGCCGAGACAGGGCTACCGTCTATGGCTACACCTTC.

A single count supports this clone. This rearrangement joins TRBV5-1 to TRBJ2-5; 8 bases align to TRBD2. This CDR3 is built from 14 residues. Germline CDR1 and CDR2: SGHRS and YFSETQ. With V trimmed by 0 bases and J by 5 bases, 3 bases remained unmatched. CDR3 nucleotides: TGCGCCAGCAGCTTGGGACTAGCGTCCGAGACCCAGTACTTC. The encoded protein is CASSLGLASETQYF.

The J gene is TRBJ2-5, the V gene TRBV5-6, with TRBD2 as a possible D gene (7 bases). The CDR3 is 16 amino acids. Germline CDR1 reads SGHDT; CDR2 reads YYEEEE. V lost 1 base, J lost 4 bases, and 17 bases lay in between. As DNA, the CDR3 is TGTGCCAGCAGCTTGCGGGGGGCCCTGGGATCAGAGACCCAGTACTTC. Residues: CASSLRGALGSETQYF.

CDR3 sequence (DNA): TGTGCCAGCAGCAAGACAGGGTATAGCAATCAGCCCCAGCATTTT. Protein sequence: CASSKTGYSNQPQHF. The chain links TRBV5-5 to TRBJ1-5; 7 bases align to TRBD1. The ends lost 4 bases at V and 0 bases at J; junction bases unmatched: 4. The CDR3 length is 15 residues. Germline CDR1 and CDR2: SGHKS and YYEKEE (reference sequence).

CDR3 region: CAWSVRTLHSQETQYF. DNA of the CDR3: TGTGCCTGGAGTGTAAGGACTTTGCACAGCCAAGAGACCCAGTACTTC. The J gene is TRBJ2-5, the V gene TRBV30; possibly TRBD2 for D (5 bases). Germline V gene lookup returns CDR1 GTSNPN and CDR2 SVGIG (reference sequence). Trimming left V 0 bases short and J 1 base short, with 15 bases between. There are 16 residues in the CDR3.

V is TRBV4-2 and J is TRBJ1-2; D call uncertain. The CDR3 runs to 17 residues. Germline V CDR1 and CDR2: LGHNA, YNFKEQ. The ends were cut back, 0 bases at V and 4 bases at J, with 18 bases in the middle. The CDR3 nucleotides are TGTGCCAGCAGCCAAGATCTTCAGACTCCCTCATTCTATGGCTACACCTTC. It specifies CASSQDLQTPSFYGYTF.

The J gene is TRBJ1-6, the V gene TRBV27, with a possible D match to TRBD1 (6 bases). Germline assignment: CDR1 MNHEY and CDR2 SMNVEV (reference sequence). Trimming cost V 2 bases and J 11 bases, with 13 bases left between them. The CDR3 is 14 residues long. CDR3 region: CASSLNGGRAPLHF. CDR3 coding DNA: TGTGCCAGCAGTTTAAATGGGGGCCGGGCACCCCTCCACTTT.

The chain couples TRBV11-2 to TRBJ1-5, with 8 bases aligning to TRBD1. Trimming took 5 bases from V and 1 from J; bases not matched to a gene: 7. Per germline, CDR1 SGHAT and CDR2 FQNNGV. There are 16 residues in the CDR3. DNA for the CDR3: TGTGCCAGCAGCCCTGACAGGGGTTGGAGCAATCAGCCCCAGCATTTT. Translated: CASSPDRGWSNQPQHF.

The chain employs TRBV9 and TRBJ2-7, with TRBD2 identical over 7 bases. There are 15 residues in the CDR3. Germline V gives CDR1 SGDLS, CDR2 YYNGEE. V shed 7 bases and J 5 bases; nucleotides not matched to a gene: 15. CDR3 amino acids: CASLGGRAPFHEQYF. In DNA form, the CDR3 reads TGTGCCAGCTTAGGAGGGAGGGCCCCCTTCCACGAGCAGTACTTC.

The V and J genes are TRBV27 and TRBJ2-7, with a possible D match to TRBD1 (5 bases). Trimming cost V 0 bases and J 1 base, with 7 bases left between them. The CDR3 extends over 14 amino acids. CDR1 and CDR2 (germline): MNHEY, SMNVEV (reference sequence). DNA of the CDR3: TGTGCCAGCAGTTTATCGGGGCAGTCCTACGAGCAGTACTTC. Translating gives CASSLSGQSYEQYF.

The rearrangement joins TRBV7-3 to TRBJ1-6; D uncertain. Germline V gives CDR1 SGHTA, CDR2 FQGTGA. The germline V and J ends were trimmed by 5 bases and 8 bases, with 16 bases remaining between them. This CDR3 contains 15 residues. The DNA for the CDR3 is TGTGCCAGCAGCCGGATGTCGGGAGGCGATTCACCCCTCCACTTT. Translating gives CASSRMSGGDSPLHF.